These 32 T cell receptor beta chains were all obtained from the same sample, sequenced in a study of control samples from healthy donors and cancer patients. TCRdb's table, derived via immunoSEQ multiplex PCR, lists solely in-frame clones and lacks some. The sample has around 150,000 clones; 80% to 90% are singletons. Sequencing used blood. These receptors all come from a man younger than 40 in good health.

The chain links TRBV13 to TRBJ2-7, with TRBD2 matching over 10 bases. With V trimmed by 5 bases and J by 1 base, 8 bases remained unmatched. The CDR3 covers 16 residues. From germline, CDR1 is PRHDT and CDR2 FYEKMQ (reference sequence). CDR3 bases: TGTGCCAGCAGCCCCCGGAGTAGCGGGAGGTCCTACGAGCAGTACTTC. As protein: CASSPRSSGRSYEQYF. Full variable domain (missing parts from reference TRBV13 and TRBJ2-7): AAGVIQSPRHLIKEKRETATLKCYPIPRHDTVYWYQQGPGQDPQFLISFYEKMQSDKGSIPDRFSAQQFSDYHSELNMSSLELGDSALYFCASSPRSSGRSYEQYFGPGTRLTVT.

This rearrangement joins TRBV24-1 to TRBJ2-1, with no clear D. Trimming left V 10 bases short and J 4 bases short, with 19 bases between. CDR1 and CDR2 (germline): KGHDR, SFDVKD. The CDR3 loop spans 15 amino acids. The CDR3 loop reads CATQARANIYNEQFF. The CDR3 DNA is TGTGCCACGCAAGCGAGAGCAAACATTTACAATGAGCAGTTCTTC.

The V and J genes are TRBV27 and TRBJ2-7; 11 nucleotides line up with TRBD2. The CDR3 length is 19 residues. J lost 0 bases, V lost 2 bases, and 12 bases had no gene match. The V gene's germline CDR1 is MNHEY and CDR2 SMNVEV (reference sequence). DNA for the CDR3: TGTGCCAGCAGTTTAAGGGCTAGCGGGAGGCTTGGGAGCTCCTACGAGCAGTACTTC. It is translated as CASSLRASGRLGSSYEQYF.

This clone was seen more than once but under ten times. V gene TRBV19 combines with J gene TRBJ2-5, with TRBD2 matching over 7 bases. CDR3 length equals 16 residues. V lost 4 bases, J lost 1 base, and 9 bases stayed unmatched. Germline CDR1 reads LNHDA; CDR2 reads SQIVND (reference sequence). CDR3 bases: TGTGCCAGTAGTACCGGACTAGTCCCTCCCCAAGAGACCCAGTACTTC. Translation gives CASSTGLVPPQETQYF.

In DNA form, the CDR3 reads TGTGCCAGTCAGTCAACTAGCACAGATACGCAGTATTTT. It codes for CASQSTSTDTQYF. J is TRBJ2-3 and V is TRBV6-5; D is undetermined. Trimming took 9 bases from V and 0 from J, leaving 10 bases between them. The germline V gene has CDR1 MNHEY and CDR2 SVGAGI. The CDR3 is 13 residues long.

The rearrangement links TRBV6-1 to TRBJ2-1; D is possibly TRBD1 or TRBD2 (5 bases each). Trimming cost V 0 bases and J 8 bases, with 11 bases left between them. Per the germline V gene, CDR1 is MNHNS and CDR2 is SASEGT. The CDR3 is made up of 14 amino acids. CDR3 nucleotides: TGTGCCAGCAGTGAAGCAGGGACCTTCGATGAGCAGTTCTTC. Translated, it gives CASSEAGTFDEQFF.

V gene TRBV7-6 combines with J gene TRBJ1-3; no reliable D call. There are 13 residues in the CDR3. Per germline, CDR1 SGHVS and CDR2 FNYEAQ. The V gene lost 5 bases and the J gene lost 4 bases, with 9 bases spanning the gap. Here the CDR3 reads CASSMDGGNTIYF. The DNA of the CDR3 is TGTGCCAGCAGCATGGACGGGGGAAACACCATATATTTT.

The V and J genes are TRBV7-8 and TRBJ2-7, with D perhaps given as TRBD1 or TRBD2 (7 bases each). The CDR3 has 15 amino acids. The V and J ends lost 2 bases and 5 bases respectively, with 16 bases between them. Germline V gene sequence: CDR1 SGHVS, CDR2 FQNEAQ. For the CDR3, the DNA is TGTGCCAGCAGCTTACGAGGGGAGGGGGCGGACGAGCAGTACTTC. Its protein is CASSLRGEGADEQYF.

The V and J genes are TRBV18 and TRBJ2-1; the D is unclear. Germline-derived CDR1 and CDR2 are KGHSH and LQKENI. This CDR3 is 13 amino acids long. V was shortened by 2 bases and J by 4 bases, with 6 bases between the two germline ends. DNA of the CDR3: TGTGCCAGCTCACCAGCCTTGTACAATGAGCAGTTCTTC. Its translation is CASSPALYNEQFF.

The chain is built from TRBV10-3 and TRBJ2-2; 10 bases fit TRBD2. Germline lookup yields CDR1 ENHRY and CDR2 SYGVKD. Trimming cost V 5 bases and J 6 bases; bases outside gene matches: 12. The CDR3 contains 17 residues. The CDR3 nucleotides read TGTGCCATCAGTCGAGCGGGAGGGCCAGGGGCCCCCGGGGAGCTGTTTTTT. This codes for CAISRAGGPGAPGELFF.

The rearrangement uses TRBV6-2 or TRBV6-3 and TRBJ2-5; unclear D gene. The V gene's germline CDR1 is MNHEY and CDR2 SVGEGT. V was trimmed by 2 bases and J by 5 bases, leaving 6 bases between them. The CDR3 spans 12 residues. CDR3 region: CASSYKVETQYF. The CDR3 bases are TGTGCCAGCAGTTACAAGGTTGAGACCCAGTACTTC.

The chain recombines TRBV5-1 with TRBJ1-2; 7 bases map to TRBD1. The germline V gene encodes CDR1 SGHRS and CDR2 YFSETQ. This CDR3 contains 14 residues. Trimming took 2 bases from V and 4 from J; bases not matched to a gene: 5. The CDR3 reads CASSLDRVSYGYTF. In DNA, the CDR3 is TGCGCCAGCAGCTTAGACAGGGTGAGCTATGGCTACACCTTC.

CDR3: CASSFGVGTNTEAFF. CDR3 sequence (DNA): TGTGCCAGCAGCTTCGGTGTAGGGACGAACACTGAAGCTTTCTTT. The chain has TRBV7-2 and TRBJ1-1; D is possibly TRBD1 (5 bases). The CDR3 is 15 residues long. CDR1 is SGHTA and CDR2 is FQGNSA in the germline V gene. With 3 bases removed from V and 1 base from J, the gap between germline ends came to 12 bases.

This clone was observed a few times. The chain employs TRBV4-1 and TRBJ2-7; D call uncertain. Germline values: CDR1 MGHRA, CDR2 YSYEKL. CDR3 length: 14 amino acids. Trimming pared 2 bases from V and 3 bases from J, leaving 11 bases between. CDR3 nucleotides: TGCGCCAGCAGCCAACTCCGGGCGAGCTACGAGCAGTACTTC. It is translated as CASSQLRASYEQYF.

The chain joins TRBV5-1 to TRBJ2-5; weak D call: TRBD2 (5 bases). Per the germline V gene, CDR1 is SGHRS and CDR2 is YFSETQ. The CDR3 is 15 amino acids. The ends were cut back, 5 bases at V and 1 base at J, with 15 bases in the middle. The CDR3 nucleotides are TGCGCCAGCAGGGGGAGCGGAAGCCCCCAAGAGACCCAGTACTTC. Amino acids: CASRGSGSPQETQYF.

V is TRBV5-1 and J is TRBJ1-5; no firm D call. Trimming pared 0 bases from V and 1 base from J, leaving 11 bases between. CDR1 SGHRS and CDR2 YFSETQ come from the germline V gene. The CDR3 is 16 amino acids. For the CDR3, the DNA is TGCGCCAGCAGCTTGGAACCAGCGGGCAGCAATCAGCCCCAGCATTTT. It is translated as CASSLEPAGSNQPQHF.

The chain joins TRBV3-1 (or the pseudogene TRBV3-2) to TRBJ1-1; D ambiguous. CDR3 length equals 14 residues. V lost 2 bases and J 1 base, leaving 8 bases between the germline ends. Germline V gene sequence: CDR1 LGHDT, CDR2 YNNKEL (reference sequence). CDR3 protein: CASSQREANTEAFF. In nucleotides, the CDR3 is TGTGCCAGCAGCCAAAGGGAGGCGAACACTGAAGCTTTCTTT.

The V gene is TRBV7-9, the J gene TRBJ2-1; D call uncertain. V shed 4 bases and J shed 4 bases, with 17 bases lying between them. CDR1 and CDR2 from the germline V gene are SEHNR and FQNEAQ (reference sequence). This CDR3 is built from 16 residues. As DNA, the CDR3 is TGTGCCAGCAGCTCCGTTCCAGCCCTGAGATACAATGAGCAGTTCTTC. Protein product: CASSSVPALRYNEQFF. Combining the CDR3 with reference TRBV7-9 and TRBJ2-1 gives the whole variable domain DTGVSQNPRHKITKRGQNVTFRCDPISEHNRLYWYRQTLGQGPEFLTYFQNEAQLEKSRLLSDRFSAERPKGSFSTLEIQRTEQGDSAMYLCASSSVPALRYNEQFFGPGTRLTVL.

The J gene is TRBJ1-3, the V gene TRBV9; a possible D gene is TRBD1 (5 bases). The V and J ends lost 0 bases and 4 bases respectively, with 11 bases between them. Germline V lookup: CDR1 SGDLS, CDR2 YYNGEE. The CDR3 runs to 15 residues. The CDR3: CASSVAPQGGNTIYF. CDR3 nucleotide sequence: TGTGCCAGCAGCGTAGCGCCCCAGGGAGGAAACACCATATATTTT.

V gene TRBV28 combines with J gene TRBJ1-1; D unclear. V gave up 7 bases and J gave up 4 bases, with 16 bases separating them. This CDR3 has 14 residues. Germline CDR1 is MDHEN and CDR2 is SYDVKM. CDR3 in DNA: TGTGCCAGCATGAATAGGGAGGCGCGCACTGAAGCTTTCTTT. It encodes CASMNREARTEAFF.

This clone was found a few times. The chain combines TRBV28 with TRBJ1-1; D is ambiguous. The V gene's germline CDR1 is MDHEN and CDR2 SYDVKM. The V end lost 6 bases, the J end lost 0 bases, and 17 bases lay between the germline ends. This CDR3 is 16 amino acids long. The CDR3 DNA is TGTGCCAGCAGGGGCAGATTTACCTACATGAACACTGAAGCTTTCTTT. Translating it yields CASRGRFTYMNTEAFF.

The chain recombines TRBV28 with TRBJ1-5; 7 positions agree with TRBD1. V lost 3 bases to trimming and J lost 3 bases; unmatched junction nucleotides: 5. Per the germline V gene, CDR1 is MDHEN and CDR2 is SYDVKM. There are 15 residues in the CDR3. CDR3: CASSLLQGNNQPQHF. The CDR3 bases are TGTGCCAGCAGTTTGCTACAGGGGAACAATCAGCCCCAGCATTTT.

The J gene is TRBJ2-7, the V gene TRBV7-3, with D hard to call. Germline CDR1 reads SGHTA; CDR2 reads FQGTGA. V dropped 5 bases and J dropped 6 bases, with 20 bases sitting between them. CDR3 size: 15 residues. The CDR3 sequence is CASSRLPGGFGEQYF. The DNA for the CDR3 is TGTGCCAGCAGCCGCCTTCCAGGCGGCTTCGGCGAGCAGTACTTC.

The J gene is TRBJ2-1, the V gene TRBV4-1; TRBD2 is a possible D gene (5 bases). Germline CDR1 MGHRA, CDR2 YSYEKL. Trimming removed 4 bases from V and 0 bases from J, with 16 bases in between. The CDR3 runs 17 residues. Here the CDR3 reads CASSPMTTLSSYNEQFF. CDR3 nucleotide sequence: TGCGCCAGCAGCCCGATGACTACCTTAAGCTCCTACAATGAGCAGTTCTTC.

The CDR3 DNA reads as TGTGCCAGCAGTCCGGATCTCGGGAAAGCTTTCTTT. Translation gives CASSPDLGKAFF. This sequence joins TRBV9 and TRBJ1-1; D uncertain. V shed 5 bases and J shed 9 bases, with 14 bases lying between them. The germline CDR1 and CDR2 sequences are SGDLS and YYNGEE. The CDR3 has 12 amino acids. Full variable domain (rest looked up from reference TRBV9 and TRBJ1-1): DSGVTQTPKHLITATGQRVTLRCSPRSGDLSVYWYQQSLDQGLQFLIQYYNGEERAKGNILERFSAQQFPDLHSELNLSSLELGDSALYFCASSPDLGKAFFGQGTRLTVV.

This chain uses TRBV5-8 with TRBJ2-2; D remains ambiguous. The germline V and J ends were trimmed by 0 bases and 6 bases, with 15 bases remaining between them. CDR3 length: 16 residues. Germline-derived CDR1 and CDR2 are SGHTS and YDEGEE. CDR3 DNA: TGTGCCAGCAGCTTGGGAAAGATATTAACCGCCGGGGAGCTGTTTTTT. Amino acids: CASSLGKILTAGELFF.

This chain connects TRBV18 to TRBJ1-2; D gene unclear. V was trimmed by 2 bases and J by 13 bases, leaving 14 bases between them. Germline V gene lookup returns CDR1 KGHSH and CDR2 LQKENI. There are 12 residues in the CDR3. The CDR3 reads CASSPSTVLTTF. CDR3 bases: TGTGCCAGCTCACCATCCACAGTTTTGACCACCTTC.

This chain's CDR3 is CASSVGTGDGYTF. Here the CDR3 DNA reads TGTGCCAGCAGCGTCGGGACAGGGGATGGCTACACCTTC. The chain carries TRBV7-9 and TRBJ1-2; 10 bases are a match to TRBD1. Germline V lookup: CDR1 SEHNR, CDR2 FQNEAQ (reference sequence). V trimming: 5 bases; J trimming: 6 bases; junction bases outside the gene matches: 3. The CDR3 covers 13 residues.

This chain links TRBV2 with TRBJ2-3; 11 nucleotides align to TRBD2. Losses at the gene ends were 5 bases for V and 2 bases for J; bases not matched to a gene: 3. Germline V lookup: CDR1 SNHLY, CDR2 FYNNEI. The CDR3 runs 15 residues. Here the CDR3 reads CASSPGLAATDTQYF. The CDR3 coding sequence is TGTGCCAGCAGTCCGGGACTAGCGGCCACAGATACGCAGTATTTT.

This chain joins TRBV27 and TRBJ2-1; TRBD2 matches 11 bases. J lost 3 bases, V lost 5 bases, and 6 bases had no gene match. Germline lookup yields CDR1 MNHEY and CDR2 SMNVEV (reference sequence). CDR3 length equals 16 residues. The CDR3 reads CASSPGTSGFYNEQFF. For the CDR3, the DNA is TGTGCCAGCAGTCCTGGGACTAGCGGATTCTACAATGAGCAGTTCTTC.

The V and J genes are TRBV20-1 and TRBJ2-3; D gene unclear. Germline V gives CDR1 DFQATT, CDR2 SNEGSKA (reference sequence). Trimming shortened V by 6 bases and J by 5 bases, and 9 bases separated the two germline ends. The CDR3 length is 11 residues. CDR3 coding DNA: TGCAGTGCCTTAGGAGAAGATACGCAGTATTTT. Its protein product is CSALGEDTQYF.

Here the CDR3 DNA reads TGCGCCAGCAGCTCCGGGGTCTCAGAGGGCAATGAGCAGTTCTTC. It codes for CASSSGVSEGNEQFF. The chain employs TRBV5-1 and TRBJ2-1; TRBD2 might be the D (5 bases). CDR1 SGHRS and CDR2 YFSETQ come from the germline V gene. The germline V and J ends were trimmed by 3 bases and 6 bases, with 16 bases remaining between them. The CDR3 is 15 amino acids.